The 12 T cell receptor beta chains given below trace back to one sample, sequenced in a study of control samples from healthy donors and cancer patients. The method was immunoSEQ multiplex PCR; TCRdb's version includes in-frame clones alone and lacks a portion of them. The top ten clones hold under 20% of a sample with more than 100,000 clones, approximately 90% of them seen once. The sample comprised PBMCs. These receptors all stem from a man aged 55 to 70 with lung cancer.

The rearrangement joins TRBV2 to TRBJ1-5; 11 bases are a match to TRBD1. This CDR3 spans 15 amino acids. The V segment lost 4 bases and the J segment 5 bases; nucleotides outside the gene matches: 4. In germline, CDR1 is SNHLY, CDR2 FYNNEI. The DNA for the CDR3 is TGTGCCAGCAGTGGGACAGGGGGCTATGATCAGCCCCAGCATTTT. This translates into CASSGTGGYDQPQHF.

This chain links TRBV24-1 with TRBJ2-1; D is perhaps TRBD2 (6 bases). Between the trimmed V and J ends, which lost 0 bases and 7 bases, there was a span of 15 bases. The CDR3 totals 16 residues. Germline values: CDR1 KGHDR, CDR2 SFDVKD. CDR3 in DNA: TGTGCCACCAGTGATTTGGGCCCGGGACTCGGTAATGAGCAGTTCTTC. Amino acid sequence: CATSDLGPGLGNEQFF.

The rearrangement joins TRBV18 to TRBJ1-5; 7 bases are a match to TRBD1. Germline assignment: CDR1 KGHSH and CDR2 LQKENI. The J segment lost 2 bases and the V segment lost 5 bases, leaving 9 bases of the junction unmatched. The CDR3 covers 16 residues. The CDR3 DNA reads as TGTGCCAGCTCATCAGAGATCGGACAGGGCAATCAGCCCCAGCATTTT. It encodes CASSSEIGQGNQPQHF.

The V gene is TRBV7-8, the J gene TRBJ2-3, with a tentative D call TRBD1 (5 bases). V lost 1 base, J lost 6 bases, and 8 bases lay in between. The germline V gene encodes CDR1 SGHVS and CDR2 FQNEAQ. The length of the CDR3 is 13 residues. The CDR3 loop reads CASSLVQGDTQYF. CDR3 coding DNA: TGTGCCAGCAGCTTAGTGCAGGGCGATACGCAGTATTTT.

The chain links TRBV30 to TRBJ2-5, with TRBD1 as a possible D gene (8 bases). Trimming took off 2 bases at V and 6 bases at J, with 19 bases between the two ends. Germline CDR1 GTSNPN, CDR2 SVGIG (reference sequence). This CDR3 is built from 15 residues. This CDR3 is CAWSQTTGGVKTQYF. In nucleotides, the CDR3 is TGTGCCTGGAGTCAAACAACAGGGGGGGTAAAGACCCAGTACTTC.

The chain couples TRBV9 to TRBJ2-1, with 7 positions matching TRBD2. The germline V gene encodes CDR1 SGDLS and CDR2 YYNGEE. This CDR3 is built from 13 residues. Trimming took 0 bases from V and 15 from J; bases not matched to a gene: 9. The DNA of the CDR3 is TGTGCCAGCAGCGTAGGGAGTAGCGGGTCTTTGTTCTTC. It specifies CASSVGSSGSLFF.

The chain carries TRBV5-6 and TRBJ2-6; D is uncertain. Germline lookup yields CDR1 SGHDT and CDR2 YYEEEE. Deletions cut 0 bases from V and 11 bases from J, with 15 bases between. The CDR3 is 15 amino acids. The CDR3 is CASSLERVGLDVLTF. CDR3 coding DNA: TGTGCCAGCAGCTTGGAACGGGTTGGCTTAGACGTCCTGACTTTC.

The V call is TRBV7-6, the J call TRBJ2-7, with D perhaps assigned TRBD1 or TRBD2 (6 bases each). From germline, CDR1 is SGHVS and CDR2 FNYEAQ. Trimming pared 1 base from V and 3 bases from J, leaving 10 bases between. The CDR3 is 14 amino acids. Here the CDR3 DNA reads TGTGCCAGCAGCTTAGACGGGGGCGGCTACGAGCAGTACTTC. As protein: CASSLDGGGYEQYF.

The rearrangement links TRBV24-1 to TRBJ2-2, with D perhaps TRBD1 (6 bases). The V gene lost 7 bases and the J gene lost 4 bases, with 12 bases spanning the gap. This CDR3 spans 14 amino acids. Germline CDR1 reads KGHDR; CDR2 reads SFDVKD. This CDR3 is CATRGGRSTGELFF. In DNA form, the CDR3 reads TGTGCCACCAGAGGGGGACGGAGCACCGGGGAGCTGTTTTTT.

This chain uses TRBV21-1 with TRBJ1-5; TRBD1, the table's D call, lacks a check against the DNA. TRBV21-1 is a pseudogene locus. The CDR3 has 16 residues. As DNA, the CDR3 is TGTGCCAGCAGCAAAGAGGGCAGGGGGGTCGGACAGCCCCAGCATTTT. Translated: CASSKEGRGVGQPQHF.

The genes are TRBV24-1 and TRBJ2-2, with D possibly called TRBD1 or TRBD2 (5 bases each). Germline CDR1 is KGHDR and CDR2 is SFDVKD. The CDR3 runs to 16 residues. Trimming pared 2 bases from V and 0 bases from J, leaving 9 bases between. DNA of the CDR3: TGTGCCACCAGTGATTCGGGACGTTCGAACACCGGGGAGCTGTTTTTT. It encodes CATSDSGRSNTGELFF.

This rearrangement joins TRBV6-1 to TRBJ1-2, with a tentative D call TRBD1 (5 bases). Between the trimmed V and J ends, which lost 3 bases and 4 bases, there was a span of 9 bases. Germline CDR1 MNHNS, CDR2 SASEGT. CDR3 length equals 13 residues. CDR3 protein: CASSDRGVYGYTF. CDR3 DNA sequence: TGTGCCAGCAGTGACCGGGGGGTCTATGGCTACACCTTC.